These T cell receptor beta chains were read from a single sample in a study of T-cell reconstitution after alpha-beta-depleted transplantation in children. MiXCR, applied by TCRdb to the PCR reads, yields one record per CDR3 protein. Found here are about 120,000 distinct CDR3 sequences, roughly 23% of them singletons; the top ten hold roughly a tenth. The sample was PBMCs, mostly from graft donor cells, taken 180 days after TCRalphabeta/CD19-depleted stem cell transplant. The receptor source for this set is a male patient aged 2-10 years who had a stem cell transplant for chronic granulomatous disease, so the T cells may come from the graft donor. Both conserved end residues are part of each CDR3. Clone sizes are given selectively: once, few, many, or a class where the clone is expanded.

TRBJ2-1 | TRBV12-3/TRBV12-4 | NA | CASSNQKQYNEQFF
TRBJ2-1 | TRBV7-2 | NA | CASSLGALAGGYNEQFF
TRBJ1-5 | TRBV27 | few | CASSSYSGQGYQPQHF
TRBJ2-3 | TRBV20-1 | few | CSASPNPDTQYF
TRBJ2-7 | TRBV29-1 | many | CSVSDFSYEQYF
TRBJ2-5 | TRBV5-1 | NA | CASSFQPKTEYQETQYF
TRBJ2-1 | TRBV20-1 | NA | CSARKQGGEQFF
TRBJ1-2 | TRBV5-1 | NA | CASSPGTGPHGYTF
TRBJ2-2 | TRBV20-1 | few | CSAPRGGELFF
TRBJ1-2 | TRBV4-3 | few | CASSQVGQGPGYGYTF
TRBJ2-7 | TRBV29-1 | NA | CSVEGPGGREQYF
TRBJ1-5 | TRBV12-3/TRBV12-4 | NA | CASSPKGDTLQHF
TRBJ2-5 | TRBV7-2 | many | CASSLAGLKETQYF
TRBJ2-1 | TRBV6-1 | many | CASSELAGPYNEQFF
TRBJ1-3 | TRBV13 | NA | CASSVSEGNTIYF
TRBJ2-7 | TRBV20-1 | few | CSATDRGSNEQYF
TRBJ2-7 | TRBV15 | many | CATSSHYNYEQYF
TRBJ1-6 | TRBV4-1 | many | CASSLVPDGLNSPLHF
TRBJ2-7 | TRBV4-2 | many | CASSQEASEQYF
TRBJ2-5 | TRBV13 | NA | CASSLEGETQYF
TRBJ2-3 | TRBV10-3 | NA | CAISEKGGLSTDTQYF
TRBJ1-5 | TRBV27 | many | CASSSMTGKVSNQPQHF
TRBJ2-2 | TRBV12-3/TRBV12-4 | NA | CASALGLAGTGELFF
TRBJ2-2 | TRBV7-9 | NA | CASSSIRDQNTGELFF
TRBJ2-7 | TRBV27 | NA | CASSHTGSSYEQYF
TRBJ2-3 | TRBV12-3/TRBV12-4 | few | CASSLLAASTDTQYF
TRBJ2-7 | TRBV12-3/TRBV12-4 | few | CASSFSGTSYEQYF
TRBJ2-1 | TRBV20-1 | many | CSAASGTHNEQFF
TRBJ2-2 | TRBV6-2/TRBV6-3 | NA | CASSFGLGYTGELFF
TRBJ2-3 | TRBV18 | many | CASSPNTDTQYF
TRBJ2-7 | TRBV12-3/TRBV12-4 | NA | CASSKGLADYEQYF
TRBJ2-1 | TRBV29-1 | many | CSVDRDGLYNEQFF
TRBJ1-1 | TRBV5-1 | few | CASSLESQHLRTEAFF
TRBJ2-7 | TRBV27 | NA | CASSLARQVVDEQYF
TRBJ1-2 | TRBV28 | NA | CASSQNRGRDSYGYTF
TRBJ2-1 | TRBV7-9 | few | CASSWTSGSEQFF
TRBJ2-7 | TRBV20-1 | few | CSARRSAQGGEQYF
TRBJ1-2 | TRBV7-9 | many | CAFFPHGHYGYTF
TRBJ2-7 | TRBV5-1 | many | CASSFGQEYEQYF
TRBJ2-1 | TRBV11-2 | NA | CASSRTSGQRSSYNEQFF
TRBJ2-5 | TRBV10-1 | many | CASSEGKNQETQYF
TRBJ2-7 | TRBV12-3/TRBV12-4 | few | CASSPTRIYSVGSYEQYF
TRBJ2-1 | TRBV7-6 | few | CASSLGVAGSSYNEQFF
TRBJ2-3 | TRBV18 | NA | CASSPMMRGGAPTDTQYF